This TCR beta chain was retrieved from a study of T cells in localized non-small cell lung cancer. The study's findings and limits: Uninvolved neighboring lung showed the greatest T cell clonality, exceeding tumor.

This clone was found once. Its specificity is not known. Measured with immunoSEQ multiplex PCR; TCRdb has only the in-frame clones, and not every one. The data show 35,000 to 45,000 clones, around 90% seen once. Germline values: CDR1 SGHTS, CDR2 YDEGEE. After removal of 2 bases from V and 3 bases from J, the junction contained 5 bases not matched to a gene. CDR3 length: 16 residues. The gene calls are TRBV5-8 and TRBJ2-2; 9 bases match TRBD2. This sequence was found in a female donor older than 55 with stage I lung adenocarcinoma. The specimen was peripheral blood, collected before any cancer treatment. CDR3 DNA sequence: TGTGCCAGCAGCTTTATTAGCGGGAGTCACACCGGGGAGCTGTTTTTT. It specifies CASSFISGSHTGELFF. The full variable domain, rest sourced from reference TRBV5-8 and TRBJ2-2, is EAGVTQSPTHLIKTRGQQATLRCSPISGHTSVYWYQQALGLGLQFLLWYDEGEERNRGNFPPRFSGRQFPNYSSELNVNALELEDSALYLCASSFISGSHTGELFFGEGSRLTVL.